One sample yielded the 19 T cell receptor beta chains listed below, sequenced in a study of blood T cell repertoires in COVID-19. Measured with immunoSEQ multiplex PCR; TCRdb has only the in-frame clones, and not every one. The sample carries roughly 99,000 clones, around 85% recorded once. Sequencing was done on a sample of peripheral blood. The receptor set was obtained from an elderly woman with acute or convalescent COVID-19.

The rearrangement uses TRBV6-2 or TRBV6-3 and TRBJ2-5; TRBD1 aligns across 8 bases. The length of the CDR3 is 15 residues. Germline V gives CDR1 MNHEY, CDR2 SVGEGT. V lost 2 bases to trimming and J lost 4 bases; unmatched junction nucleotides: 6. The DNA of the CDR3 is TGTGCCAGCAGTTACACAAGACAGGGGCGAGAGACCCAGTACTTC. Translation gives CASSYTRQGRETQYF.

This chain joins TRBV4-3 and TRBJ2-3; D call uncertain. V was cut by 3 bases and J by 4 bases, with 8 bases left in between. The germline V gene has CDR1 LGHNA and CDR2 YSLEER. The CDR3 loop spans 13 amino acids. CDR3 region: CASSQQAPDTQYF. As DNA, the CDR3 is TGCGCCAGCAGCCAGCAGGCCCCAGATACGCAGTATTTT.

This clone was found a few times. The chain joins TRBV7-9 to TRBJ1-3; the D gene is possibly TRBD1 (6 bases). Trimming pared 1 base from V and 9 bases from J, leaving 7 bases between. The V gene's germline CDR1 is SEHNR and CDR2 FQNEAQ (reference sequence). The length of the CDR3 is 12 residues. This CDR3 is CASSLEGGTIYF. The CDR3 DNA sequence: TGTGCCAGCAGCTTAGAAGGGGGCACCATATATTTT. The full variable domain, in which reference TRBV7-9 and TRBJ1-3 provide the parts outside the CDR3, is DTGVSQNPRHKITKRGQNVTFRCDPISEHNRLYWYRQTLGQGPEFLTYFQNEAQLEKSRLLSDRFSAERPKGSFSTLEIQRTEQGDSAMYLCASSLEGGTIYFGEGSWLTVV.

This clone came up once. The chain carries TRBV5-6 and TRBJ1-2; TRBD1 matches at 7 bases. V shed 1 base, J shed 14 bases, and the junction held 11 bases outside the gene matches. The CDR3 covers 13 residues. Germline V gives CDR1 SGHDT, CDR2 YYEEEE. CDR3 loop: CASSLSGTVSRTF. CDR3 nucleotides: TGTGCCAGCAGCTTGTCCGGGACAGTGAGTAGGACCTTC. Looking up the rest from reference TRBV5-6 and TRBJ1-2 gives the full variable domain: DAGVTQSPTHLIKTRGQQVTLRCSPKSGHDTVSWYQQALGQGPQFIFQYYEEEERQRGNFPDRFSGHQFPNYSSELNVNALLLGDSALYLCASSLSGTVSRTFGSGTRLTVV.

In this sample, this clone turned up a few times. CDR3 loop: CASSLSGQNSPLHF. The CDR3 coding sequence is TGTGCCAGCAGCTTATCTGGGCAAAATTCACCCCTCCACTTT. The chain carries TRBV11-2 and TRBJ1-6; D not resolved. Per germline, CDR1 SGHAT and CDR2 FQNNGV. V lost 2 bases and J lost 7, with 9 bases in between. The CDR3 is 14 amino acids.

In its sample, this clone was seen a few times. This chain links TRBV2 with TRBJ2-1, with 11 bases aligning to TRBD1. CDR3 size: 15 residues. The trim removed 6 bases at V and 7 bases at J, leaving 8 bases unmatched. CDR1 is SNHLY and CDR2 is FYNNEI in the germline V gene. CDR3 sequence (DNA): TGTGCCAGCAGCGCCCTGGGACAGGGGGTTAATGAGCAGTTCTTC. Translation: CASSALGQGVNEQFF. The entire variable domain, with the rest obtained from reference TRBV2 and TRBJ2-1, is as follows: EPEVTQTPSHQVTQMGQEVILRCVPISNHLYFYWYRQILGQKVEFLVSFYNNEISEKSEIFDDQFSVERPDGSNFTLKIRSTKLEDSAMYFCASSALGQGVNEQFFGPGTRLTVL.

The gene calls are TRBV28 and TRBJ2-7; 7 nucleotides match TRBD1. The germline gives CDR1 MDHEN, CDR2 SYDVKM. V trimming: 5 bases; J trimming: 2 bases; junction bases outside the gene matches: 6. The CDR3 has 14 residues. The CDR3, as DNA: TGTGCCAGCAGTACAGGGGCCGTGACCTACGAGCAGTACTTC. It is translated as CASSTGAVTYEQYF.

The chain joins TRBV5-4 to TRBJ2-5; 10 bases map to TRBD1. Germline-derived CDR1 and CDR2 are SGHNT and YYREEE (reference sequence). The junction had 4 bases not matched to a gene; V was cut back by 1 base and J by 4 bases. The CDR3 spans 15 residues. CDR3 coding DNA: TGTGCCAGCAGCTTGTTAGACAGGGGGCCAGAGACCCAGTACTTC. This gives the protein CASSLLDRGPETQYF.

This clone is a singleton in its sample. This chain uses TRBV7-8 with TRBJ2-1; possibly TRBD1 for D (7 bases). The CDR3 sequence is 14 residues long. Trimming removed 4 bases from V and 2 bases from J, with 9 bases in between. CDR1 SGHVS and CDR2 FQNEAQ come from the germline V gene. CDR3 DNA sequence: TGTGCCAGCAGCTCAGGGGGGACCTACAATGAGCAGTTCTTC. Its translation is CASSSGGTYNEQFF.

The rearrangement joins TRBV6-2 or TRBV6-3 to TRBJ1-5; D call uncertain. The CDR3 totals 12 residues. V dropped 4 bases and J dropped 7 bases, with 8 bases sitting between them. Germline V gene data show CDR1 as MNHEY and CDR2 as SVGEGT. In nucleotides, the CDR3 is TGTGCCAGCAGTTTCGGAGAACAGCCCCAGCATTTT. Its translation: CASSFGEQPQHF.

V usage is TRBV6-2 or TRBV6-3 and J usage is TRBJ2-5, with 9 bases fitting TRBD2. The CDR3 covers 15 residues. The ends lost 6 bases at V and 3 bases at J; junction bases unmatched: 8. Per germline, CDR1 MNHEY and CDR2 SVGEGT. CDR3 DNA: TGTGCCAGCAGCTCTCCGGCGGGGGGGAAAGAGACCCAGTACTTC. It is translated as CASSSPAGGKETQYF.

The chain has TRBV5-1 and TRBJ1-1, with a tentative D call TRBD1 (6 bases). Deletions cut 4 bases from V and 6 bases from J, with 10 bases between. The CDR3 contains 12 residues. CDR1 is SGHRS, CDR2 YFSETQ, per germline. CDR3 amino acids: CASSPRGSEAFF. The CDR3, as DNA: TGCGCCAGCAGCCCCAGGGGTTCTGAAGCTTTCTTT. The variable domain in full, with the rest retrieved from reference TRBV5-1 and TRBJ1-1, is KAGVTQTPRYLIKTRGQQVTLSCSPISGHRSVSWYQQTPGQGLQFLFEYFSETQRNKGNFPGRFSGRQFSNSRSEMNVSTLELGDSALYLCASSPRGSEAFFGQGTRLTVV.

The J gene is TRBJ1-1, the V gene TRBV28, with D possibly matching TRBD1 (6 bases). Trimming left V 8 bases short and J 5 bases short, with 15 bases between. Germline CDR1 and CDR2: MDHEN and SYDVKM. This CDR3 contains 13 residues. The CDR3 reads CASVRQEETEAFF. CDR3 sequence (DNA): TGTGCCAGCGTCCGACAGGAGGAAACTGAAGCTTTCTTT.

The V gene is TRBV30, the J gene TRBJ1-6; D might be TRBD1 (6 bases). Looked up from germline, CDR1 is GTSNPN and CDR2 is SVGIG (reference sequence). The CDR3 has 13 amino acids. V was clipped by 4 bases and J by 7 bases, with 11 bases between them. CDR3: CAWKTTGNSPLHF. In DNA, the CDR3 is TGTGCCTGGAAGACCACAGGGAATTCACCCCTCCACTTT.

This chain uses TRBV6-2 or TRBV6-3 with TRBJ1-2; TRBD1 matches at 7 bases. Per the germline V gene, CDR1 is MNHEY and CDR2 is SVGEGT. This CDR3 contains 20 residues. The V segment lost 6 bases and the J segment 0 bases; nucleotides outside the gene matches: 22. CDR3 in DNA: TGTGCCAGCAGCCCACTGCCTTATCCATCGGGACAGATATCTAACTATGGCTACACCTTC. It translates to CASSPLPYPSGQISNYGYTF.

In this sample, this clone turned up a few times. The J gene is TRBJ1-2, the V gene TRBV28, with 7 bases that match TRBD1. The germline V gene encodes CDR1 MDHEN and CDR2 SYDVKM. This CDR3 comprises 17 residues. V was clipped by 1 base and J by 4 bases; unmatched bases: 12. The CDR3 nucleotides read TGTGCCAGCAGTTTATCGCGGCAGGGGGGTAAGGGCTATGGCTACACCTTC. Its protein product is CASSLSRQGGKGYGYTF.

J is TRBJ1-4 and V is TRBV5-1; D not certain. Germline V gives CDR1 SGHRS, CDR2 YFSETQ. The V end lost 3 bases, the J end lost 7 bases, and 16 bases lay between the germline ends. CDR3 length equals 15 residues. CDR3 in amino acids: CASSSPGRGGEKLFF. In DNA form, the CDR3 reads TGCGCCAGCAGCTCGCCCGGAAGAGGAGGTGAAAAACTGTTTTTT.

The chain uses TRBV11-1 and TRBJ1-2, with 8 bases matching TRBD1. The V gene end was trimmed by 4 bases and the J gene end by 8 bases; junction bases not matched to a gene: 9. This CDR3 spans 14 amino acids. Germline V gene sequence: CDR1 SGHAT, CDR2 FQDESV (reference sequence). CDR3 protein: CASSSPGQGGGYTF. The CDR3 DNA is TGTGCCAGCAGCTCCCCCGGACAGGGTGGAGGCTACACCTTC. Full variable domain (remainder filled in from reference TRBV11-1 and TRBJ1-2): EAEVAQSPRYKITEKSQAVAFWCDPISGHATLYWYRQILGQGPELLVQFQDESVVDDSQLPKDRFSAERLKGVDSTLKIQPAELGDSAMYLCASSSPGQGGGYTFGSGTRLTVV.

The chain recombines TRBV5-1 with TRBJ2-5; the D gene is possibly TRBD2 (7 bases). The CDR3 has 17 amino acids. Germline-derived CDR1 and CDR2 are SGHRS and YFSETQ. The V end lost 0 bases, the J end lost 5 bases, and 20 bases lay between the germline ends. The CDR3 protein is CASSLALGGGGGETQYF. DNA for the CDR3: TGCGCCAGCAGCTTGGCGCTGGGCGGGGGCGGAGGGGAGACCCAGTACTTC. The complete variable domain, with remaining parts taken from reference TRBV5-1 and TRBJ2-5, reads KAGVTQTPRYLIKTRGQQVTLSCSPISGHRSVSWYQQTPGQGLQFLFEYFSETQRNKGNFPGRFSGRQFSNSRSEMNVSTLELGDSALYLCASSLALGGGGGETQYFGPGTRLLVL.